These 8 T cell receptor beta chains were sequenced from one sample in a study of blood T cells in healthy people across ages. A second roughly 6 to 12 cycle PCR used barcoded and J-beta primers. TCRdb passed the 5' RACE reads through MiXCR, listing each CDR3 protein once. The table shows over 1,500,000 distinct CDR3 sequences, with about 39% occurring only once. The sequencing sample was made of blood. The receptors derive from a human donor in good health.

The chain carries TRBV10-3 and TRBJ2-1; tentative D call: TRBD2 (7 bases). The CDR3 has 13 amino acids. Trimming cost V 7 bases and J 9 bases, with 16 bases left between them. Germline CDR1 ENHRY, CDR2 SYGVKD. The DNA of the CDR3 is TGTGCCATCATGGAAACGGGGGGCGCTGAGCAGTTCTTC. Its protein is CAIMETGGAEQFF.

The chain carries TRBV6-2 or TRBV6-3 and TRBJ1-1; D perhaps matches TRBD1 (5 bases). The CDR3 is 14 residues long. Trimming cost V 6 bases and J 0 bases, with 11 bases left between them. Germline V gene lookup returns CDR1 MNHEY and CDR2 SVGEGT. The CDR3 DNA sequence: TGTGCCAGCAGATCCGGACAAGTGAACACTGAAGCTTTCTTT. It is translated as CASRSGQVNTEAFF.

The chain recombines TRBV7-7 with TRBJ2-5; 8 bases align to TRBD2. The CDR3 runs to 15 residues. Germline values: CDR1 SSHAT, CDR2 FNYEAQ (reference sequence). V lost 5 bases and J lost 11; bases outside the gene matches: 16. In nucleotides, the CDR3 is TGTGCCAGCAGCCTCAGCGGGGGCTTAGAGGGGGAGCAGTACTTC. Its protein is CASSLSGGLEGEQYF.

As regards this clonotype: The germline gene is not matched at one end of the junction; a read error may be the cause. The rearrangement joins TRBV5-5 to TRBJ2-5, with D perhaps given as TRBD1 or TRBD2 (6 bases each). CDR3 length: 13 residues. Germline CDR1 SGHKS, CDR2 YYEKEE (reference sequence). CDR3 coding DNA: TGTGTCAGCAGACTGGAGGGGGTTGAGACCCAGTACTTC. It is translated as CVSRLEGVETQYF.

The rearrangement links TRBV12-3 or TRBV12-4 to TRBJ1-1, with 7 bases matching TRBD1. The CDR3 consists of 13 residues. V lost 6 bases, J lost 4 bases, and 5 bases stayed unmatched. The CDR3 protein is CASRNQGVTEAFF. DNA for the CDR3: TGTGCCAGCAGGAACCAGGGGGTCACTGAAGCTTTCTTT.

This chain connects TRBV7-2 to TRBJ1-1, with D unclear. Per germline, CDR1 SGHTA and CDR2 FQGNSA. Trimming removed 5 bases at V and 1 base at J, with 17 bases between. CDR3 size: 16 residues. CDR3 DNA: TGTGCCAGCAGCCCACACCTCAATGGATGGAACACTGAAGCTTTCTTT. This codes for CASSPHLNGWNTEAFF.

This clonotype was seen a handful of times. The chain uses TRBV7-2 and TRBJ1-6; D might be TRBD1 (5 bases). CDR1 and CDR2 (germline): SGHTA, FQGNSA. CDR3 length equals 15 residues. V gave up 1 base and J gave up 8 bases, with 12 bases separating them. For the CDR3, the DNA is TGTGCCAGCAGCTTAGTATCCAGGGTCGATTCACCCCTCCACTTT. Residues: CASSLVSRVDSPLHF.

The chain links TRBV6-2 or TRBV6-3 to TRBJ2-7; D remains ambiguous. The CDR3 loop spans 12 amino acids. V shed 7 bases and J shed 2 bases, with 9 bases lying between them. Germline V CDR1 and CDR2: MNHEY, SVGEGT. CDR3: CASKGAAYEQYF. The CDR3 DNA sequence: TGTGCCAGCAAGGGCGCTGCCTACGAGCAGTACTTC.